This T cell receptor (beta chain) was found in a study of blood T cell repertoires in COVID-19. Across the whole study: Samples taken during acute and convalescent COVID-19 were collected in the United States, Italy and Spain. PBMCs, B-cell-depleted T cells, or T cells were the source of the cDNA or gDNA that made up the material.

In the authors' workflow: Amplification of reference gene primers provided the estimated nucleated cell counts. The data were produced by immunoSEQ multiplex PCR, yet TCRdb's version contains in-frame clones alone and is incomplete. That table supplies the V and J calls and clone size; D and trimming were determined from the DNA. Here the sample spans some 320,000 clones, 65% to 90% being singletons. The source material was peripheral blood. This sequence originates from a human donor in a cohort sampled during active COVID-19.

CDR3 sequence: CATSLGPNQPQHF. CDR3 sequence (DNA): TGTGCCACCAGCTTGGGGCCCAATCAGCCCCAGCATTTT. The chain links TRBV15 to TRBJ1-5; D might be TRBD1 (5 bases). CDR1 is LNHNV, CDR2 YYDKDF, per germline (reference sequence). V was shortened by 5 bases and J by 3 bases, with 8 bases between the two germline ends. This CDR3 is 13 amino acids long.